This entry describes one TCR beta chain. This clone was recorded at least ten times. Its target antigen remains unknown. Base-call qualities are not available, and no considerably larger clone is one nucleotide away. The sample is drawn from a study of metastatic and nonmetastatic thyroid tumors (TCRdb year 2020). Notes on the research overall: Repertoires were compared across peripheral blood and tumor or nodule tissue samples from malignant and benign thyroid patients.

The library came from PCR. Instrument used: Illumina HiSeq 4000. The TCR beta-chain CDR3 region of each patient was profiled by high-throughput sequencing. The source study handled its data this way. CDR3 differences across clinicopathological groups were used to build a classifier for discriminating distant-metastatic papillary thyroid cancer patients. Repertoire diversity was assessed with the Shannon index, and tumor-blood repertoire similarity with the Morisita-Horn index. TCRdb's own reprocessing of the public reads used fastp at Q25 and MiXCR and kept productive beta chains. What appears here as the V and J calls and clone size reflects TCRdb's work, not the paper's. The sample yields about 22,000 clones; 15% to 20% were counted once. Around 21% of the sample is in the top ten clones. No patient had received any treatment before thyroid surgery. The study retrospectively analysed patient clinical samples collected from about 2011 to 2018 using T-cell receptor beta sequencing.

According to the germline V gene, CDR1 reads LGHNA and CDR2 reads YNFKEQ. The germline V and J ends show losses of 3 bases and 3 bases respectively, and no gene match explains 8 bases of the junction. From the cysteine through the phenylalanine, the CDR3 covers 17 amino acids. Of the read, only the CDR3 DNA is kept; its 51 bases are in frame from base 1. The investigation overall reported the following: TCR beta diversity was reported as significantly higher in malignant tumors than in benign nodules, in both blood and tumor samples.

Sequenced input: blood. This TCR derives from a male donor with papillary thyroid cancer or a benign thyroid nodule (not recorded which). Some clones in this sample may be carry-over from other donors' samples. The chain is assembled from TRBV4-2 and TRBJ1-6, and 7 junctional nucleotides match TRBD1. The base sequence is TGTGCCAGCAGCCACCCTACAGGGGTTGGCTATAATTCACCCCTCCACTTT. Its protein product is CASSHPTGVGYNSPLHF.